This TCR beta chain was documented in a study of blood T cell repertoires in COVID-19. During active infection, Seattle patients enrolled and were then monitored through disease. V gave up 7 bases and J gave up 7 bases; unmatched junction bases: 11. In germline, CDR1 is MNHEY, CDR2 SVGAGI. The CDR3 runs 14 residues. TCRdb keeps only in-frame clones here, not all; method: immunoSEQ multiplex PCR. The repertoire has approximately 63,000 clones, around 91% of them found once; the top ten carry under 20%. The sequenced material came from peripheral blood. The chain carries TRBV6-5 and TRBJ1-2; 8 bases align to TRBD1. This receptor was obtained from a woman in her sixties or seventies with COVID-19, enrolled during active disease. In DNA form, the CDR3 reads TGTGCCAGCACCAGAAGCGGACAGGGAGCTGGCTACACCTTC. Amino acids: CASTRSGQGAGYTF.